This is a list of T cell receptor beta chains from one sample in a study of T cell changes during pregnancy in multiple sclerosis. Assay: immunoSEQ multiplex PCR; the TCRdb copy retains only in-frame clones and omits some. The data contain 75,000 to 80,000 clones, about 93% of them singletons. This specimen consisted of peripheral blood, obtained in the second trimester of pregnancy. The receptors originated from a female donor in good health, enrolled as a control in a pregnancy study. The CDR3 runs from the conserved cysteine through the conserved F or W. Each record gives: clone size, V gene, D gene, J gene, CDR3 protein, CDR3 DNA. D genes are given only for firm matches. The listing skips clone size in some rows; elsewhere it reads once, few, many or a size class.

once	TRBV7-9	TRBD2	TRBJ2-2	CASSLGGTSGTGELFF	TGTGCCAGCAGCTTAGGGGGGACTAGTGGAACCGGGGAGCTGTTTTTT
NA	TRBV4-3	NA	TRBJ1-1	CASSQTRNTEAFF	TGCGCCAGCAGCCAGACTAGAAACACTGAAGCTTTCTTT
NA	TRBV5-1	TRBD2	TRBJ2-3	CASSTGLAGDTQYF	TGCGCCAGCAGCACCGGACTAGCGGGGGATACGCAGTATTTT
once	TRBV7-9	NA	TRBJ2-1	CASSPISYNEQFF	TGTGCCAGCAGCCCCATCTCCTACAATGAGCAGTTCTTC
once	TRBV2	TRBD2	TRBJ2-1	CAPGGPNNEQFF	TGTGCCCCGGGGGGGCCGAACAATGAGCAGTTCTTC
once	TRBV5-1	TRBD1	TRBJ2-7	CASSWDSFYEQYF	TGCGCCAGCAGCTGGGACAGTTTCTACGAGCAGTACTTC
NA	TRBV5-1	NA	TRBJ1-2	CASSLELIYGYTF	TGCGCCAGCAGCTTGGAACTGATCTATGGCTACACCTTC
once	TRBV27	NA	TRBJ1-1	CASSFREDTEAFF	TGTGCCAGCAGTTTCCGGGAGGACACTGAAGCTTTCTTT
NA	TRBV6-6	NA	TRBJ2-7	CASSSQGQGPYEQYF	TGTGCCAGCAGCTCCCAAGGTCAGGGGCCCTACGAGCAGTACTTC
NA	TRBV5-5	NA	TRBJ2-7	CASSSTGHTYEQYF	TGTGCCAGCAGCTCCACGGGACACACCTACGAGCAGTACTTC
many	TRBV9	NA	TRBJ2-7	CASSVGSGVGYEQYF	TGTGCCAGCAGCGTCGGATCCGGGGTGGGCTACGAGCAGTACTTC
NA	TRBV5-4	TRBD2	TRBJ2-7	CASSATSGSSYEQYF	TGTGCCAGCAGCGCGACTAGCGGGAGCTCCTACGAGCAGTACTTC
NA	TRBV5-1	TRBD1	TRBJ1-1	CASRVQGGGTEAFF	TGCGCCAGCAGGGTCCAGGGGGGAGGCACTGAAGCTTTCTTT
NA	TRBV18	TRBD1	TRBJ1-1	CASSPGQSNTEAFF	TGTGCCAGCTCACCGGGACAGTCGAACACTGAAGCTTTCTTT
NA	TRBV5-1	TRBD1	TRBJ2-3	CASSLTGGGLDTQYF	TGCGCCAGCAGCTTGACAGGGGGCGGTTTAGATACGCAGTATTTT
NA	TRBV4-3	TRBD1	TRBJ1-2	CASSQDRGLGGYTF	TGCGCCAGCAGCCAGGACAGGGGGCTCGGTGGCTACACCTTC
NA	TRBV5-8	NA	TRBJ2-7	CASSLASSYEQYF	TGTGCCAGCAGCTTGGCGTCGTCCTACGAGCAGTACTTC
NA	TRBV9	NA	TRBJ2-1	CASSVEETGYNEQFF	TGTGCCAGCAGCGTAGAAGAGACTGGATACAATGAGCAGTTCTTC
NA	TRBV2	NA	TRBJ1-6	CASSGRQNYNSPLHF	TGTGCCAGCAGTGGTCGACAGAACTATAATTCACCCCTCCACTTT
NA	TRBV11-2	NA	TRBJ1-1	CASSLKDSLVNTEAFF	TGTGCCAGCAGCTTAAAGGACAGTTTGGTGAACACTGAAGCTTTCTTT
NA	TRBV9	NA	TRBJ1-1	CASSPRERGSNTEAFF	TGTGCCAGCAGCCCCCGTGAAAGGGGGTCGAACACTGAAGCTTTCTTT
NA	TRBV7-8	TRBD1	TRBJ1-2	CASKGRTGELGYTF	TGTGCCAGCAAAGGGCGGACAGGGGAACTTGGCTACACCTTC
NA	TRBV12-5	TRBD1	TRBJ1-1	CASGFPGQPEAFF	TGTGCTAGTGGCTTCCCGGGACAGCCTGAAGCTTTCTTT
NA	TRBV30	NA	TRBJ2-3	CASLERETDTQYF	TGTGCCTCTTTGGAGCGAGAGACAGATACGCAGTATTTT
NA	TRBV30	TRBD1	TRBJ2-6	CAWMGDRATLSGANVLTF	TGTGCCTGGATGGGGGACAGGGCAACGCTCTCTGGGGCCAACGTCCTGACTTTC
once	TRBV27	NA	TRBJ2-3	CASSGGTRTQYF	TGTGCCAGCAGTGGGGGGACCCGTACGCAGTATTTT
NA	TRBV6-1	TRBD1	TRBJ2-1	CASSEDRGSSYNEQFF	TGTGCCAGCAGTGAAGACAGGGGGAGCTCCTACAATGAGCAGTTCTTC